The 2 T cell receptor beta chains presented below share a single source sample, sequenced in a study of T cell repertoires in cytomegalovirus infection. TCRdb reprocessed the reads via MiXCR and lists one record per CDR3 protein. The sample lists approximately 170,000 distinct CDR3 sequences; 15% to 20% were seen once. The sample consisted of CD8+ T cells from PBMCs. All receptors come from a human donor in good health (CMV status not recorded). Some clones in this sample may be carry-over from other donors' samples.

CDR3 in amino acids: CSGTSGRADEQYF. CDR3 DNA: TGCAGCGGTACTAGCGGGAGGGCCGACGAGCAGTACTTC. The gene calls are TRBV29-1 and TRBJ2-7, with TRBD2 identical over 13 bases. V was pared by 7 bases and J by 5 bases, with 5 bases of the junction left unmatched. The germline gives CDR1 SQVTM, CDR2 ANQGSEA. The CDR3 runs 13 residues.

The chain combines TRBV6-2 or TRBV6-3 with TRBJ2-7, with no clear D. The germline V gene has CDR1 MNHEY and CDR2 SVGEGT. The CDR3 is made up of 18 amino acids. V lost 4 bases to trimming and J lost 0 bases, with 22 bases between them. CDR3 DNA: TGTGCCAGCAGTTGGACCGTCCCTGGACGGAAAAGCTCCTACGAGCAGTACTTC. Residues: CASSWTVPGRKSSYEQYF.